This T cell receptor beta chain is from a study of T-cell reconstitution after alpha-beta-depleted transplantation in children. Unique molecular identifiers were incorporated into the prepared TCRbeta library. TCRdb itself ran the PCR reads through MiXCR, one entry per CDR3 protein. The sample comprises 200,000 to 300,000 distinct CDR3 sequences, about 11% of which are singletons, and roughly 2.6% rests with the top ten. There are many counts of this clonotype. V was cut by 3 bases and J by 6 bases, with 21 bases left in between. Germline values: CDR1 SGHTA, CDR2 FQGNSA. The CDR3 extends over 17 amino acids.

The clonotype was recovered from a human donor who donated a stem cell graft to a child with acute lymphoblastic leukemia. The sequencing here drew on PBMCs from the stem cell graft donor, taken from the stem cell graft. This sequence joins TRBV7-2 and TRBJ2-1; TRBD2 might be the D (7 bases). Written as DNA, the CDR3 is TGTGCCAGCAGCTTCCCGGGGGGCACCATTGTGAGCAATGAGCAGTTCTTC. Translation: CASSFPGGTIVSNEQFF.